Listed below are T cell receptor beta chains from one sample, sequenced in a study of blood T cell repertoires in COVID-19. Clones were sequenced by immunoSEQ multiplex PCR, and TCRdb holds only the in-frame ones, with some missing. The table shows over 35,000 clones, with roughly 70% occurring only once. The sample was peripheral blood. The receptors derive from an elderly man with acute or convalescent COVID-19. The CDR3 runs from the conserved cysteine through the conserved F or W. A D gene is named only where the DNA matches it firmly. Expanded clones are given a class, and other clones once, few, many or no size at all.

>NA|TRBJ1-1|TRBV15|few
TGTGCCACCAGGGCGGGCGGTCTTAACACTGAAGCTTTCTTT
CATRAGGLNTEAFF
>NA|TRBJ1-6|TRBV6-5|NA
TGTGCCAGCAGGCGTAAGGCAGGGGCTAATTCACCCCTCCACTTT
CASRRKAGANSPLHF
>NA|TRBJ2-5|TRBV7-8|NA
TGTGCCAGCAGCCGGGCGGGAGAGACCCAGTACTTC
CASSRAGETQYF
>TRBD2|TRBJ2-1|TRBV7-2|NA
TGTGCCAGCAGCTTAGTGTCCCGACTAGCGGGAGTAGAGCAGTTCTTC
CASSLVSRLAGVEQFF
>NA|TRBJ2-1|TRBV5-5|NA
TGTGCCAGCAGTTTTTCCAGGGGCCATGAGCAGTTCTTC
CASSFSRGHEQFF
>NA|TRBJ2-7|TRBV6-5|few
TGTGCCAGCAGTTACTCGGGTGCGGGGGCGTCCTACGAGCAGTACTTC
CASSYSGAGASYEQYF
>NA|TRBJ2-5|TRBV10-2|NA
TGCGCCAGCAGTGCGGGAGAGACCCAGTACTTC
CASSAGETQYF
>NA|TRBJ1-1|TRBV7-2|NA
TGTGCCAGCACCGGAACAGGGACGACTGAAGCTTTCTTT
CASTGTGTTEAFF
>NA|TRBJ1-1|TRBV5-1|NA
TGCGCCAGCAGCTTGGCTCAGGGTACTGAAGCTTTCTTT
CASSLAQGTEAFF
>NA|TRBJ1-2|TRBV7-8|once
TGTGCCAGCAGCCCAGGGAAGGGCTACACCTTC
CASSPGKGYTF
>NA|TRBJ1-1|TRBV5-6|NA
TGTGCCAGCCGGGAGGGATGGAACACTGAAGCTTTCTTT
CASREGWNTEAFF
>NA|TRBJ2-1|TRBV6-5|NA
TGTGCCAGCAAGATGACTCGGGGGACAGTGAATGAGCAGTTCTTC
CASKMTRGTVNEQFF
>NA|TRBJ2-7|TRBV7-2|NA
TGTGCCAGCAGCTTAGCAGGGGGAGGGACCTACGAGCAGTACTTC
CASSLAGGGTYEQYF
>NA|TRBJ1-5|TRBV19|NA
TGTGCCAGTAGTATCCGGGGGGCGAACAATCAGCCCCAGCATTTT
CASSIRGANNQPQHF
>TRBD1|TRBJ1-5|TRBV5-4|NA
TGTGCCAGCCCCTTGGGCAGTCTCCGGGACAGGGGGACTGGCAATCAGCCCCAGCATTTT
CASPLGSLRDRGTGNQPQHF
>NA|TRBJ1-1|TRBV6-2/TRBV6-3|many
TGTGCCAGCAGTTACGGAGTCCATAACACTGAAGCTTTCTTT
CASSYGVHNTEAFF
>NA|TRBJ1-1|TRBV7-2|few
TGTGCCAGCAGCCTCGACAAGAACACTGAAGCTTTCTTT
CASSLDKNTEAFF
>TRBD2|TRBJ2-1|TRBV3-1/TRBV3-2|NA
TGTGCCAGCAGCCAACAAGCGGGGCGCTACAATGAGCAGTTCTTC
CASSQQAGRYNEQFF
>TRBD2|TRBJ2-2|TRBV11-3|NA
TGTGCCAGCAGCTTATCGGGAGGGCCTACCGGGGAGCTGTTTTTT
CASSLSGGPTGELFF
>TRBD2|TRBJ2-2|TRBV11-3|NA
TGTGCCAGCAGGCGCACTAGCGCCGGGGAGCTGTTTTTT
CASRRTSAGELFF
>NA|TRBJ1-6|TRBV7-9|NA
TGTGCCAGCAGCTCAGCCTCGGGGGGGGATTCACCCCTCCACTTT
CASSSASGGDSPLHF
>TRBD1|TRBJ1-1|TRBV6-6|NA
TGTGCCAGCACCCCCTGGCAGGGGGCTACTGAAGCTTTCTTT
CASTPWQGATEAFF